This T cell receptor (beta chain) was obtained from a study of chemoradiotherapy in HPV16-positive cancers. For the study at large: A couple of HPV16-positive patients' cells yielded candidate HPV-specific clones and common motifs. Overall study results and limits: Only a couple of HPV16-positive patients supplied the functional HPV-specificity definition. Better recurrence-free survival went with HPV-responsive T-cell expansion in HPV16-positive patients. Non-HPV-specific T cells did not expand in tumors during treatment, whereas candidate HPV-specific clones and E7-related motifs did.

TCRdb's table, derived via immunoSEQ multiplex PCR, lists solely in-frame clones and lacks some. The table lists tens of thousands of clones, 93% of them singletons. The V and J ends lost 0 bases and 1 base respectively, with 10 bases between them. Germline V lookup: CDR1 SGHRS, CDR2 YFSETQ. The CDR3 has 15 amino acids. With respect to this clone: The antigen is undetermined.

The sequence came from a human donor with HPV-associated anogenital cancer. This chain joins TRBV5-1 and TRBJ2-5; D unclear. Sequencing used blood, obtained from a patient who underwent chemoradiotherapy. CDR3 sequence (DNA): TGCGCCAGCAGCTTGGTGGTTTGGAGCCAAGAGACCCAGTACTTC. Its protein is CASSLVVWSQETQYF. The variable domain in full, with the rest retrieved from reference TRBV5-1 and TRBJ2-5, is KAGVTQTPRYLIKTRGQQVTLSCSPISGHRSVSWYQQTPGQGLQFLFEYFSETQRNKGNFPGRFSGRQFSNSRSEMNVSTLELGDSALYLCASSLVVWSQETQYFGPGTRLLVL.